These T cell receptor beta chains were read from a single sample in a study of tumor-infiltrating lymphocytes in primary liver carcinoma. One entry per CDR3 protein, called by TCRdb with MiXCR from the multiplex PCR reads. The sample lists around 190,000 distinct CDR3 sequences, 85% seen once, with around 18% in the top ten. Sequenced input: tumor tissue from primary liver carcinoma. These receptors were taken from a man between 35 and 55 years old with primary liver carcinoma and hepatitis B virus infection. Each CDR3 is given with its conserved first and last residue. D genes are given only for firm matches. Some rows have no size entry. The others give once, few or many, or a class for an expanded clone.

size: NA
J: TRBJ2-1
length: 15
D: NA
V: TRBV5-1
CDR3: CASSLTRAGINEQFF
DNA: TGCGCCAGCAGCTTAACCCGGGCAGGGATCAATGAGCAGTTCTTC

size: NA
J: TRBJ2-7
length: 14
D: NA
V: TRBV28
CDR3: CTILPRAGWTEQYF
DNA: TGTACCATACTACCGAGGGCGGGATGGACCGAGCAGTACTTC

size: NA
J: TRBJ1-2
length: 14
D: NA
V: TRBV12-3/TRBV12-4
CDR3: CVSRLTGVDYGYTF
DNA: TGTGTCAGCAGATTAACGGGCGTCGACTATGGCTACACCTTC

size: once
J: TRBJ1-4
length: 13
D: NA
V: TRBV29-1
CDR3: CSVYGGMGEILFF
DNA: TGCAGCGTTTACGGAGGGATGGGTGAAATACTATTTTTT

size: NA
J: TRBJ2-1
length: 15
D: NA
V: TRBV6-6
CDR3: CASGEGHPSYSEQFF
DNA: TGTGCCAGCGGGGAAGGACACCCTTCCTACAGTGAGCAATTCTTC

size: NA
J: TRBJ1-1
length: 14
D: NA
V: TRBV5-1
CDR3: CASCAAGGYTEAFF
DNA: TGCGCCAGCTGCGCCGCCGGTGGGTACACTGAAGCTTTCTTT

size: NA
J: TRBJ1-5
length: 17
D: NA
V: TRBV11-2
CDR3: CTSSLVGVTGSYQPQHF
DNA: TGTACCAGCAGCTTAGTAGGGGTAACGGGGAGCTATCAGCCCCAGCATTTT

size: NA
J: TRBJ2-2
length: 17
D: TRBD1
V: TRBV4-1
CDR3: CTSSPQTGVLNTGELFF
DNA: TGCACCAGCAGCCCCCAAACAGGGGTCCTAAACACAGGGGAGTTGTTTTTT

size: NA
J: TRBJ2-2
length: 15
D: NA
V: TRBV29-1
CDR3: CSVGLGWGMTGDLFF
DNA: TGCAGCGTTGGTTTGGGGTGGGGGATGACCGGGGATCTGTTTTTT

size: NA
J: TRBJ2-5
length: 14
D: NA
V: TRBV11-2
CDR3: CAITRAEGQETQYF
DNA: TGTGCCATCACACGAGCGGAAGGACAAGAGACCCAGTACTTC

size: NA
J: TRBJ2-4
length: 16
D: TRBD1
V: TRBV6-1
CDR3: CISSTTGGFGKNIQYF
DNA: TGTATCAGCAGTACCACAGGGGGGTTCGGCAAAAACATTCAGTACTTC

size: NA
J: TRBJ2-7
length: 14
D: NA
V: TRBV4-3
CDR3: CASSHLGGTGEQYF
DNA: TGTGCCAGCAGCCACCTGGGCGGAACAGGCGAGCAGTACTTC

size: NA
J: TRBJ2-5
length: 14
D: TRBD2
V: TRBV29-1
CDR3: CSVYLVAGRKTQYF
DNA: TGCAGTGTCTACTTAGTAGCGGGACGTAAGACCCAGTACTTC

size: NA
J: TRBJ1-5
length: 13
D: NA
V: TRBV4-3
CDR3: CASSQSREHPQHF
DNA: TGTGCCAGTAGCCAGTCCAGGGAGCACCCCCAGCATTTT

size: NA
J: TRBJ2-1
length: 16
D: TRBD1
V: TRBV24-1
CDR3: CATSDPGTGLTKEQFF
DNA: TGTGCCACCAGTGATCCCGGGACAGGGTTAACGAAAGAACAGTTCTTC

size: NA
J: TRBJ2-1
length: 15
D: NA
V: TRBV7-9
CDR3: CANCNSLSENNEQFF
DNA: TGTGCCAACTGTAACAGTTTATCCGAAAACAATGAGCAGTTCTTC

size: NA
J: TRBJ2-7
length: 13
D: NA
V: TRBV4-3
CDR3: CASSQEVSYGQYF
DNA: TGCGCCAGTAGCCAAGAAGTTTCCTACGGGCAGTACTTC

size: NA
J: TRBJ2-1
length: 13
D: NA
V: TRBV11-1
CDR3: CASIVGLNNEQFF
DNA: TGTGCCAGCATAGTCGGCCTGAACAATGAGCAGTTCTTC

size: NA
J: TRBJ1-4
length: 19
D: NA
V: TRBV7-2
CDR3: CASSLEGIGSIGINEKLFF
DNA: TGTGCCAGCAGCTTAGAGGGTATAGGGAGCATTGGGATTAATGAAAAACTGTTTTTT

size: once
J: TRBJ2-1
length: 13
D: TRBD2
V: TRBV29-1
CDR3: CSGGTSAFNEQFF
DNA: TGCAGTGGGGGGACTAGCGCATTCAATGAGCAGTTCTTC

size: NA
J: TRBJ2-7
length: 14
D: NA
V: TRBV5-1
CDR3: CASSSRVGFDEQYF
DNA: TGTGCCAGCAGCTCGCGGGTAGGGTTCGACGAGCAGTACTTC

size: NA
J: TRBJ1-4
length: 14
D: NA
V: TRBV6-5
CDR3: CASSIGVANEKLFF
DNA: TGTGCCAGCAGTATAGGGGTAGCTAATGAAAAACTATTTTTT

size: NA
J: TRBJ2-7
length: 15
D: NA
V: TRBV6-5
CDR3: CSSIRRRPPSYEQYF
DNA: TGTTCCAGCATCCGCCGGAGGCCGCCGTCCTACGAGCAGTACTTC

size: NA
J: TRBJ1-3
length: 14
D: NA
V: TRBV6-5
CDR3: CVSRPKVSGNTIYF
DNA: TGTGTCAGCAGGCCCAAAGTCTCTGGAAACACCATATACTTT

size: NA
J: TRBJ1-1
length: 13
D: NA
V: TRBV11-3
CDR3: CTSSTVLNTEAFF
DNA: TGTACCAGCAGCACAGTTTTGAACACTGAAGCCTTCTTT

size: NA
J: TRBJ1-5
length: 15
D: NA
V: TRBV11-3
CDR3: CAGSLDLQVAQPQHF
DNA: TGTGCCGGCAGCTTAGATCTGCAGGTGGCTCAGCCCCAGCATTTT

size: NA
J: TRBJ1-5
length: 15
D: NA
V: TRBV6-1
CDR3: CASNFVRGGNQPLHF
DNA: TGTGCCAGCAATTTTGTCAGGGGAGGCAATCAGCCCCTGCATTTT

size: NA
J: TRBJ1-6
length: 15
D: TRBD1
V: TRBV18
CDR3: CASSRRDRDNSPLHF
DNA: TGTGCCAGCTCGCGCCGGGACAGGGATAATTCACCCCTCCACTTT

size: NA
J: TRBJ2-1
length: 15
D: TRBD1
V: TRBV6-1
CDR3: CANSGDRGFSNEQFF
DNA: TGTGCAAACAGTGGGGACAGGGGGTTTAGCAATGAGCAGTTCTTC

size: NA
J: TRBJ2-2
length: 15
D: TRBD2
V: TRBV24-1
CDR3: CATSVPGGGTGELFF
DNA: TGTGCCACCAGTGTACCGGGAGGTGGCACCGGGGAGCTGTTTTTT

size: NA
J: TRBJ2-1
length: 16
D: TRBD2
V: TRBV4-3
CDR3: CASSHDSGRAYNEQFF
DNA: TGCGCCAGCAGCCACGATAGCGGGCGAGCCTACAATGAGCAGTTCTTC

size: NA
J: TRBJ1-6
length: 14
D: TRBD1
V: TRBV28
CDR3: CTSVGDRLNSPLHF
DNA: TGTACCAGCGTCGGGGACAGGCTTAATTCACCTCTCCACTTT

size: NA
J: TRBJ2-3
length: 15
D: TRBD1
V: TRBV12-3/TRBV12-4
CDR3: CTSSLDRESTDTQYF
DNA: TGTACCAGCAGTTTAGACAGGGAATCCACAGATACGCAGTATTTT

size: NA
J: TRBJ1-1
length: 15
D: TRBD1
V: TRBV29-1
CDR3: CSATGGWTMNTEAFF
DNA: TGCAGCGCAACAGGGGGGTGGACTATGAACACTGAAGCTTTCTTT

size: NA
J: TRBJ1-2
length: 16
D: NA
V: TRBV4-1
CDR3: CGSSQSGAGDFYGYTF
DNA: TGCGGCAGCTCGCAATCCGGGGCAGGCGATTTCTATGGCTACACCTTC

size: NA
J: TRBJ2-3
length: 17
D: TRBD2
V: TRBV29-1
CDR3: CIVPIAGSQGLSATQYF
DNA: TGCATCGTCCCGATAGCGGGATCCCAAGGGTTGTCGGCTACGCAGTATTTT

size: NA
J: TRBJ1-2
length: 11
D: NA
V: TRBV29-1
CDR3: CSSLEGGGYTF
DNA: TGCAGCTCCCTGGAGGGGGGGGGCTACACCTTC

size: NA
J: TRBJ2-3
length: 15
D: NA
V: TRBV6-5
CDR3: CASNSGLPGRDTQYF
DNA: TGTGCCAGCAACTCAGGACTACCGGGAAGAGATACGCAGTATTTT

size: NA
J: TRBJ2-1
length: 15
D: NA
V: TRBV4-2
CDR3: CASSQGSGLHNEQFF
DNA: TGTGCAAGCAGCCAAGGTAGCGGACTTCACAATGAGCAGTTCTTC

size: NA
J: TRBJ2-1
length: 15
D: TRBD2
V: TRBV6-2/TRBV6-3
CDR3: CASLQRGRADNEQSF
DNA: TGTGCCAGCTTACAAAGAGGGAGGGCCGACAATGAGCAGTCATTC

size: NA
J: TRBJ1-1
length: 12
D: TRBD1
V: TRBV24-1
CDR3: CATSGDSNDAFF
DNA: TGTGCCACCAGTGGGGACAGTAATGATGCATTCTTT

size: NA
J: TRBJ1-2
length: 13
D: TRBD1
V: TRBV12-3/TRBV12-4
CDR3: CASSSGDRGDYTF
DNA: TGTGCCAGCAGTTCCGGGGACAGGGGGGACTACACCTTT

size: NA
J: TRBJ2-1
length: 13
D: TRBD1
V: TRBV6-1
CDR3: CTSSEGTEDEQFF
DNA: TGTACCAGTAGTGAAGGGACAGAGGATGAGCAGTTCTTC

size: NA
J: TRBJ2-1
length: 17
D: TRBD2
V: TRBV6-5
CDR3: CASSYPRTSGRGNEQFF
DNA: TGTGCCAGCAGTTACCCCCGGACTAGCGGGAGAGGGAATGAGCAGTTCTTC